One and the same sample provided the 32 T cell receptor beta chains below, sequenced in a study of PD-1 blockade in classical Hodgkin lymphoma (dated by TCRdb to 2020 to 2021). Library prep was done by the immunoSEQ multiplex PCR assay. In its TCRdb copy, this immuneACCESS table keeps in-frame sequences only and misses some clones. Where compared with another copy, unresolved V genes explain less than half of these, and the others have no known cause. Counted in this sample were approximately 12,000 clones; roughly 92% of them appeared once. The top ten clones comprise 20% to 25% of the sample. The label giving this sample's time point can be read as: cycle 1 day 1 (C1D1), immediately before nivolumab initiation. All trial patients had relapsed after autologous stem cell transplantation, with cohorts A, B and C differing in prior brentuximab vedotin exposure. Sequenced here: peripheral blood mononuclear cells (PBMCs), sampled at baseline. The receptors originated from a human donor with classical Hodgkin lymphoma.

The chain employs TRBV30 and TRBJ1-2; D may be TRBD1 (6 bases). From germline, CDR1 is GTSNPN and CDR2 SVGIG (reference sequence). This CDR3 has 12 residues. V was cut by 5 bases and J by 2 bases, with 9 bases left in between. CDR3 in DNA: TGTGCCTGGGATGGACAGAACTATGGCTACACCTTC. Its translation: CAWDGQNYGYTF. The variable domain in full, completed from reference TRBV30 and TRBJ1-2, reads SQTIHQWPATLVQPVGSPLSLECTVEGTSNPNLYWYRQAAGRGLQLLFYSVGIGQISSEVPQNLSASRPQDRQFILSSKKLLLSDSGFYLCAWDGQNYGYTFGSGTRLTVV.

The chain is built from TRBV5-1 and TRBJ2-3; 10 bases agree with TRBD2. CDR1 and CDR2 from the germline V gene are SGHRS and YFSETQ. The CDR3 is 15 amino acids. V shed 2 bases, J shed 6 bases, and the junction held 6 bases outside the gene matches. The CDR3 is CASSFSGGSVDTQYF. The CDR3 bases are TGCGCCAGCAGCTTTAGCGGGGGGTCCGTTGATACGCAGTATTTT.

The CDR3 sequence: CASSEGSTYLMNTEAFF. DNA of the CDR3: TGTGCCAGCAGTGAAGGGTCAACCTACCTCATGAACACTGAAGCTTTCTTT. This rearrangement joins TRBV6-1 to TRBJ1-1; no reliable D call. The CDR3 spans 17 residues. V was cut by 1 base and J by 0 bases, with 15 bases left in between. Germline CDR1 reads MNHNS; CDR2 reads SASEGT.

J is TRBJ2-5 and V is TRBV7-2; 7 bases are a match to TRBD2. The J segment lost 5 bases and the V segment lost 4 bases, leaving 10 bases of the junction unmatched. This CDR3 spans 15 amino acids. Germline CDR1 is SGHTA and CDR2 is FQGNSA. In DNA, the CDR3 is TGTGCCAGCAGCTCGACCCGGGGGGTTGTGGAGACCCAGTACTTC. This gives the protein CASSSTRGVVETQYF.

DNA for the CDR3: TGCGCCAGCAGCTTACGGAACAGGGTTGGGACAATTGGAGAGACCCAGTACTTC. This gives the protein CASSLRNRVGTIGETQYF. The chain uses TRBV5-1 and TRBJ2-5; possibly TRBD1 for D (6 bases). Germline-derived CDR1 and CDR2 are SGHRS and YFSETQ. The CDR3 is 18 residues long. V dropped 2 bases and J dropped 4 bases, with 24 bases sitting between them.

V gene TRBV5-1 combines with J gene TRBJ2-1, with D tentatively TRBD2 (6 bases). The V and J ends lost 0 bases and 1 base respectively, with 14 bases between them. Germline V CDR1 and CDR2: SGHRS, YFSETQ. CDR3 size: 17 residues. The chain's CDR3 is CASSLEAGMGSYNEQFF. As DNA, the CDR3 is TGCGCCAGCAGCTTGGAGGCGGGGATGGGGTCCTACAATGAGCAGTTCTTC.

The chain has TRBV9 and TRBJ1-2; TRBD1 might be the D (6 bases). This CDR3 comprises 15 residues. Germline loops: CDR1 SGDLS, CDR2 YYNGEE. V was cut by 4 bases and J by 8 bases, with 21 bases left in between. Written as DNA, the CDR3 is TGTGCCAGCAGCACCCGGGGGGCAGGAGCAGAAGGCTACACCTTC. Translated, it gives CASSTRGAGAEGYTF.

This clone was seen just once. The V call is TRBV5-1, the J call TRBJ2-3; maybe TRBD2 (6 bases). Trimming removed 5 bases at V and 1 base at J, with 11 bases between. Germline lookup yields CDR1 SGHRS and CDR2 YFSETQ. The CDR3 is 14 amino acids. The CDR3 nucleotides are TGCGCCAGCAGTCTAAGCGGGCGCACAGATACGCAGTATTTT. Amino acids: CASSLSGRTDTQYF.

V is TRBV18 and J is TRBJ1-2; 7 nucleotides agree with TRBD1. Germline V CDR1 and CDR2: KGHSH, LQKENI. The trim removed 5 bases at V and 2 bases at J, leaving 8 bases unmatched. This CDR3 has 15 amino acids. DNA for the CDR3: TGTGCCAGCTCATCACAGGGGCAAGGGAACTATGGCTACACCTTC. This gives the protein CASSSQGQGNYGYTF.

The chain has TRBV5-1 and TRBJ2-6; possible D gene TRBD1, 5 bases. This CDR3 is built from 15 residues. V was cut by 4 bases and J by 2 bases, with 10 bases left in between. CDR1 and CDR2 from the germline V gene are SGHRS and YFSETQ. The CDR3 DNA sequence: TGCGCCAGCAGCCTTTACAGGCCTGGGGCCAACGTCCTGACTTTC. It codes for CASSLYRPGANVLTF.

The chain couples TRBV6-5 to TRBJ2-3; D perhaps matches TRBD2 (5 bases). Germline V gene sequence: CDR1 MNHEY, CDR2 SVGAGI. The CDR3 sequence is 13 residues long. V dropped 4 bases and J dropped 3 bases, with 8 bases sitting between them. CDR3 sequence: CASSWRRTDTQYF. In DNA, the CDR3 is TGTGCCAGCAGTTGGAGGAGGACAGATACGCAGTATTTT.

The chain joins TRBV29-1 to TRBJ1-1; the match to TRBD1 covers 9 bases. Germline V gene lookup returns CDR1 SQVTM and CDR2 ANQGSEA. This CDR3 comprises 14 residues. V was clipped by 2 bases and J by 1 base; unmatched bases: 2. As DNA, the CDR3 is TGCAGCGTTGAAAAGACAGGGGGGAACACTGAAGCTTTCTTT. Its translation: CSVEKTGGNTEAFF.

The rearrangement uses TRBV29-1 and TRBJ2-2, with D perhaps TRBD2 (5 bases). V gave up 3 bases and J gave up 7 bases, with 9 bases separating them. The germline gives CDR1 SQVTM, CDR2 ANQGSEA. CDR3 length: 12 amino acids. The CDR3 region has the DNA TGCAGCGTTGAGTTGGGAGACGGGGAGCTGTTTTTT. It yields the protein CSVELGDGELFF.

With regard to this clone: This CDR3 is also generated by other DNA sequences in the sample. This sequence joins TRBV11-3 and TRBJ2-3; 7 nucleotides match TRBD1. The length of the CDR3 is 15 residues. Germline V gene lookup returns CDR1 SGHNT and CDR2 YENEEA. Trimming cost V 1 base and J 4 bases; bases outside gene matches: 5. CDR3 protein: CASSLVGGRPDTQYF. The DNA of the CDR3 is TGTGCCAGCAGCTTAGTAGGGGGCCGGCCAGATACGCAGTATTTT.

The rearrangement uses TRBV6-5 and TRBJ2-2; D tentatively reads TRBD1 or TRBD2 (5 bases each). Trimming left V 0 bases short and J 3 bases short, with 8 bases between. CDR3 length: 15 amino acids. Per the germline V gene, CDR1 is MNHEY and CDR2 is SVGAGI. The CDR3, as DNA: TGTGCCAGCAGTTACTCGACAGCGGACACCGGGGAGCTGTTTTTT. Translated, it gives CASSYSTADTGELFF.

The chain uses TRBV7-9 and TRBJ2-5, with 12 bases fitting TRBD1. V lost 4 bases, J lost 1 base, and 4 bases stayed unmatched. The CDR3 has 16 amino acids. Germline V gene lookup returns CDR1 SEHNR and CDR2 FQNEAQ (reference sequence). The CDR3 spells CASSSGTGGFQETQYF. The CDR3 DNA is TGTGCCAGCAGCTCGGGGACAGGGGGCTTCCAAGAGACCCAGTACTTC.

The chain uses TRBV9 and TRBJ2-5; D unclear. The CDR3 is 13 residues long. The V and J ends lost 2 bases and 4 bases respectively, with 9 bases between them. In germline, CDR1 is SGDLS, CDR2 YYNGEE. CDR3 loop: CASSVLLGETQYF. In nucleotides, the CDR3 is TGTGCCAGCAGCGTCCTACTGGGAGAGACCCAGTACTTC.

The chain joins TRBV18 to TRBJ1-2; possibly TRBD1 for D (6 bases). This CDR3 region has 18 residues. Germline CDR1 and CDR2: KGHSH and LQKENI. V lost 3 bases to trimming and J lost 1 base, with 21 bases between them. The DNA of the CDR3 is TGTGCCAGCTCACCTCCGGAGGGGGGGCCCTACTTTAACTATGGCTACACCTTC. This codes for CASSPPEGGPYFNYGYTF.

CDR3 region: CASEQTAYEQYF. Written as DNA, the CDR3 is TGTGCCAGCGAACAGACTGCCTACGAGCAGTACTTC. The chain is built from TRBV11-2 and TRBJ2-7; unclear D gene. The CDR3 runs to 12 residues. The germline CDR1 and CDR2 sequences are SGHAT and FQNNGV. The V end lost 8 bases, the J end lost 2 bases, and 10 bases lay between the germline ends.

The gene calls are TRBV30 and TRBJ2-7, with D tentatively TRBD1 (6 bases). The CDR3 is made up of 13 amino acids. Looked up from germline, CDR1 is GTSNPN and CDR2 is SVGIG (reference sequence). V lost 8 bases and J 9 bases, leaving 23 bases between the germline ends. The CDR3 spells CALGGGLGWVQYF. Written as DNA, the CDR3 is TGTGCCCTGGGTGGGGGCCTAGGCTGGGTGCAGTACTTC. The full variable domain, rest sourced from reference TRBV30 and TRBJ2-7, is SQTIHQWPATLVQPVGSPLSLECTVEGTSNPNLYWYRQAAGRGLQLLFYSVGIGQISSEVPQNLSASRPQDRQFILSSKKLLLSDSGFYLCALGGGLGWVQYFGPGTRLTVT.

This chain joins TRBV9 and TRBJ1-3; D remains unclear. This CDR3 spans 15 amino acids. Germline loops: CDR1 SGDLS, CDR2 YYNGEE. The V gene lost 4 bases and the J gene lost 0 bases, with 11 bases spanning the gap. The CDR3 nucleotides read TGTGCCAGCAGCCCAGCGATAATCTCTGGAAACACCATATATTTT. Protein sequence: CASSPAIISGNTIYF.

V usage is TRBV9 and J usage is TRBJ1-2; 8 nucleotides align to TRBD1. J was trimmed by 4 bases and V by 4 bases; bases with no gene match: 12. Germline V gene lookup returns CDR1 SGDLS and CDR2 YYNGEE. This CDR3 region has 16 residues. This CDR3 is CASSPTGGGESYGYTF. DNA of the CDR3: TGTGCCAGCAGCCCAACAGGGGGAGGGGAGTCCTATGGCTACACCTTC.

This clone occurred a few times. This chain links TRBV6-5 with TRBJ1-2; D perhaps matches TRBD1 (5 bases). The CDR3 runs to 15 residues. Trimming left V 0 bases short and J 5 bases short, with 13 bases between. The germline gives CDR1 MNHEY, CDR2 SVGAGI. The CDR3 bases are TGTGCCAGCAGTTACTCGGGGGTCTTTGGGTATGGCTACACCTTC. This codes for CASSYSGVFGYGYTF.

The chain has TRBV7-9 and TRBJ2-7; D is perhaps TRBD1 (6 bases). V was shortened by 5 bases and J by 2 bases, with 10 bases between the two germline ends. Germline CDR1 is SEHNR and CDR2 is FQNEAQ (reference sequence). The CDR3 contains 13 residues. This CDR3 is CASSRTEPYEQYF. CDR3 sequence (DNA): TGTGCCAGCAGCCGGACAGAACCCTACGAGCAGTACTTC.

The CDR3 coding sequence is TGTGCCACCAGCAGGGACCACAGGGTAGGAAAACTGTTTTTT. It translates to CATSRDHRVGKLFF. V is TRBV15 and J is TRBJ1-4, with TRBD1 as a possible D gene (6 bases). V was pared by 3 bases and J by 10 bases, with 15 bases between. In germline, CDR1 is LNHNV, CDR2 YYDKDF (reference sequence). The CDR3 covers 14 residues.

The rearrangement links TRBV5-6 to TRBJ2-5; no clear D gene. In germline, CDR1 is SGHDT, CDR2 YYEEEE. The CDR3 spans 15 residues. Trimming took 2 bases from V and 5 from J, leaving 16 bases between them. CDR3 nucleotides: TGTGCCAGCAGCTTTAGGGCCGAAAAGAGCGAGACCCAGTACTTC. It is translated as CASSFRAEKSETQYF.

The chain uses TRBV5-4 and TRBJ2-2; D is undetermined. V was trimmed by 5 bases and J by 0 bases, leaving 2 bases between them. CDR1 and CDR2 (germline): SGHNT, YYREEE (reference sequence). The CDR3 totals 12 residues. The CDR3 protein is CASRPNTGELFF. CDR3 coding DNA: TGTGCCAGCAGACCGAACACCGGGGAGCTGTTTTTT.

This clone was observed a single time. The chain combines TRBV30 with TRBJ2-2; D is undetermined. The CDR3 consists of 15 residues. The germline V and J ends were trimmed by 1 base and 5 bases, with 14 bases remaining between them. From germline, CDR1 is GTSNPN and CDR2 SVGIG (reference sequence). The CDR3 nucleotides read TGTGCCTGGAGTGCCCCACCAAGTGGGACCGGGGAGCTGTTTTTT. Protein sequence: CAWSAPPSGTGELFF.

The V call is TRBV25-1, the J call TRBJ2-2, with TRBD1 as a possible D gene (6 bases). Trimming removed 1 base from V and 4 bases from J, with 13 bases in between. The CDR3 is 16 residues long. Germline CDR1 is MGHDK and CDR2 is SYGVNS. CDR3 loop: CASSEFSTGPTGELFF. In DNA form, the CDR3 reads TGTGCCAGCAGTGAATTTAGTACAGGGCCCACCGGGGAGCTGTTTTTT.

In its sample, this clone was seen a few times. The gene calls are TRBV2 and TRBJ1-2; D is ambiguous. V lost 6 bases and J lost 3, with 2 bases in between. CDR1 is SNHLY, CDR2 FYNNEI, per germline. The CDR3 totals 10 residues. CDR3 sequence reads: CASSHYGYTF. The DNA for the CDR3 is TGTGCCAGCAGCCACTATGGCTACACCTTC.

This clone was detected a few times. The chain employs TRBV7-3 and TRBJ2-5, with D possibly being TRBD1 (6 bases). CDR1 and CDR2 from the germline V gene are SGHTA and FQGTGA. V shed 2 bases and J shed 4 bases, with 11 bases lying between them. The CDR3 is made up of 14 amino acids. The CDR3 coding sequence is TGTGCCAGCAGCTTACAGGGGAACGGAGAGACCCAGTACTTC. Protein sequence: CASSLQGNGETQYF. The full variable domain, its missing parts supplied by reference TRBV7-3 and TRBJ2-5, is GAGVSQTPSNKVTEKGKYVELRCDPISGHTALYWYRQSLGQGPEFLIYFQGTGAADDSGLPNDRFFAVRPEGSVSTLKIQRTERGDSAVYLCASSLQGNGETQYFGPGTRLLVL.

This chain joins TRBV30 and TRBJ2-1; D call uncertain. The ends were cut back, 6 bases at V and 0 bases at J, with 9 bases in the middle. This CDR3 is 13 amino acids long. Germline V gives CDR1 GTSNPN, CDR2 SVGIG (reference sequence). CDR3 sequence: CACQESSYNEQFF. CDR3 DNA: TGTGCCTGTCAAGAGAGCTCCTACAATGAGCAGTTCTTC.